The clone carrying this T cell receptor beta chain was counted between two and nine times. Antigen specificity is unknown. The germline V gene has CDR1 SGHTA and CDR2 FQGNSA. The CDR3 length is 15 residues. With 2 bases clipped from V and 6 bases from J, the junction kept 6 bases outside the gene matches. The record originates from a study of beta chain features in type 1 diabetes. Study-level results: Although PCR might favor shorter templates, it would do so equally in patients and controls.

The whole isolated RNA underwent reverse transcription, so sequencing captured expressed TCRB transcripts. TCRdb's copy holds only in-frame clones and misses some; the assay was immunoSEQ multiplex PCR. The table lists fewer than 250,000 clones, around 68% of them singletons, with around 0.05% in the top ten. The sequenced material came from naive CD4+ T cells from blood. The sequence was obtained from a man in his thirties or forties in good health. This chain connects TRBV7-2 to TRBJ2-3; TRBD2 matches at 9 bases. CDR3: CASSLSPTSGDTQYF. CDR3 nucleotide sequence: TGTGCCAGCAGCTTATCACCGACTAGCGGTGATACGCAGTATTTT.